Below, 31 T cell receptor beta chains from the same sample are listed, as sequenced in a study of blood T cell repertoires in COVID-19. Sequencing used immunoSEQ multiplex PCR; TCRdb keeps in-frame clones, though not all of them. The data contain more than 70,000 clones, about 85% of them singletons. Sequenced material: peripheral blood. These receptors all come from a woman in her forties or fifties with active or convalescent COVID-19.

The genes are TRBV5-6 and TRBJ1-1; TRBD1 is a possible D gene (6 bases). The CDR3 runs to 15 residues. Looked up from germline, CDR1 is SGHDT and CDR2 is YYEEEE. V was shortened by 0 bases and J by 1 base, with 10 bases between the two germline ends. This CDR3 reads CASSLVRGPNTEAFF. CDR3 DNA sequence: TGTGCCAGCAGCTTGGTGCGGGGGCCGAACACTGAAGCTTTCTTT.

The genes are TRBV2 and TRBJ1-3, with D unresolved. V shed 2 bases and J shed 0 bases, with 5 bases lying between them. Germline-derived CDR1 and CDR2 are SNHLY and FYNNEI. The CDR3 runs 14 residues. The CDR3 loop is CASSENSSGNTIYF. CDR3 sequence (DNA): TGTGCCAGCAGTGAAAACAGCTCTGGAAACACCATATATTTT.

The chain carries TRBV5-5 and TRBJ1-1, with a tentative D call TRBD1 (6 bases). The CDR3 extends over 12 amino acids. The germline V gene has CDR1 SGHKS and CDR2 YYEKEE (reference sequence). Trimming left V 7 bases short and J 5 bases short, with 12 bases between. The CDR3 DNA sequence: TGTGCCAGCGGGGGGGCGAGGACTGAAGCTTTCTTT. Protein sequence: CASGGARTEAFF.

The V and J genes are TRBV19 and TRBJ2-2; possibly TRBD1 for D (6 bases). The CDR3 totals 15 residues. V was clipped by 2 bases and J by 2 bases, with 9 bases between them. Germline CDR1 and CDR2: LNHDA and SQIVND (reference sequence). The CDR3 DNA reads TGTGCCAGTAGTATACTCGGGACAAACACCGGGGAGCTGTTTTTT. Its translation: CASSILGTNTGELFF.

V and J are TRBV2 and TRBJ2-2; 8 positions agree with TRBD2. The V segment lost 8 bases and the J segment 1 base; nucleotides outside the gene matches: 3. The CDR3 loop spans 14 amino acids. The germline V gene has CDR1 SNHLY and CDR2 FYNNEI. CDR3 amino acids: CASLLAVNTGELFF. The CDR3 DNA reads as TGTGCCAGCTTACTAGCGGTGAACACCGGGGAGCTGTTTTTT.

The V call is TRBV7-9, the J call TRBJ2-1; D uncertain. V was pared by 3 bases and J by 8 bases, with 5 bases between. The CDR3 extends over 11 amino acids. From germline, CDR1 is SEHNR and CDR2 FQNEAQ (reference sequence). CDR3 sequence reads: CASSFSDEQFF. CDR3 nucleotide sequence: TGTGCCAGCAGCTTTAGTGATGAGCAGTTCTTC.

V is TRBV6-2 or TRBV6-3 and J is TRBJ2-4; D may be TRBD1 (6 bases). Germline V CDR1 and CDR2: MNHEY, SVGEGT. The ends were cut back, 6 bases at V and 1 base at J, with 16 bases in the middle. The CDR3 contains 16 residues. Here the CDR3 DNA reads TGTGCCAGCAGCTCAACCAGGGGCATGGCCAAAAACATTCAGTACTTC. Translation: CASSSTRGMAKNIQYF.

The V call is TRBV30, the J call TRBJ1-1; the D is unclear. Trimming shortened V by 0 bases and J by 10 bases, and 9 bases separated the two germline ends. The CDR3 extends over 11 amino acids. Germline loops: CDR1 GTSNPN, CDR2 SVGIG (reference sequence). This CDR3 is CAWSVARGAFF. The DNA for the CDR3 is TGTGCCTGGAGTGTAGCCAGAGGAGCTTTCTTT.

The CDR3 coding sequence is TGTGCCAGCAGCCTGGCAGGGACTAACTATGGCTACACCTTC. This gives the protein CASSLAGTNYGYTF. This chain links TRBV5-4 with TRBJ1-2, with D possibly matching TRBD1 (5 bases). CDR3 length: 14 amino acids. Germline CDR1 and CDR2: SGHNT and YYREEE (reference sequence). V was pared by 4 bases and J by 0 bases, with 10 bases between.

This rearrangement joins TRBV21-1 to TRBJ1-2. TRBV21-1 is given as a pseudogene. The CDR3 runs to 13 residues. CDR3 coding DNA: TGTGCCAGCAGCAAAGGCGGGGCCTATGGCTACACCTTC. Its translation is CASSKGGAYGYTF.

This clone was seen a few times. The V call is TRBV7-2, the J call TRBJ2-7; unclear D gene. The CDR3 is 14 amino acids. The ends were cut back, 3 bases at V and 0 bases at J, with 9 bases in the middle. The germline gives CDR1 SGHTA, CDR2 FQGNSA. The chain's CDR3 is CASSLNTGSYEQYF. CDR3 DNA sequence: TGTGCCAGCAGCTTGAATACCGGCTCCTACGAGCAGTACTTC.

J is TRBJ1-2 and V is TRBV28; 12 nucleotides agree with TRBD1. V lost 4 bases and J lost 8; bases outside the gene matches: 8. The CDR3 is made up of 15 amino acids. From germline, CDR1 is MDHEN and CDR2 SYDVKM. Written as DNA, the CDR3 is TGTGCCAGCAGTTCTCCGGGACAGGGGGCGGGAGGCTACACCTTC. It codes for CASSSPGQGAGGYTF.

This chain uses TRBV5-6 with TRBJ1-3; D perhaps matches TRBD1 (5 bases). The germline CDR1 and CDR2 sequences are SGHDT and YYEEEE. CDR3 length: 18 residues. V was trimmed by 4 bases and J by 3 bases, leaving 23 bases between them. CDR3 region: CASSPSGGEVFFGNTIYF. CDR3 nucleotide sequence: TGTGCCAGCAGCCCATCGGGGGGGGAGGTGTTTTTTGGAAACACCATATATTTT.

The V call is TRBV7-9, the J call TRBJ1-1; TRBD1 aligns across 10 bases. This CDR3 has 17 amino acids. The V gene's germline CDR1 is SEHNR and CDR2 FQNEAQ (reference sequence). J was trimmed by 4 bases and V by 2 bases; bases with no gene match: 10. This chain's CDR3 is CASSLRRGTGVATEAFF. The CDR3, as DNA: TGTGCCAGCAGCTTAAGGCGGGGGACAGGGGTCGCCACTGAAGCTTTCTTT. The full variable domain, with the rest looked up from reference TRBV7-9 and TRBJ1-1, is DTGVSQNPRHKITKRGQNVTFRCDPISEHNRLYWYRQTLGQGPEFLTYFQNEAQLEKSRLLSDRFSAERPKGSFSTLEIQRTEQGDSAMYLCASSLRRGTGVATEAFFGQGTRLTVV.

V gene TRBV24-1 combines with J gene TRBJ2-3; 8 bases fit TRBD2. With V trimmed by 0 bases and J by 2 bases, 3 bases remained unmatched. The CDR3 consists of 16 residues. The germline CDR1 and CDR2 sequences are KGHDR and SFDVKD. CDR3 in amino acids: CATSDLGRGATDTQYF. The CDR3, as DNA: TGTGCCACCAGTGATTTGGGGCGGGGGGCCACAGATACGCAGTATTTT.

This chain joins TRBV7-3 and TRBJ1-5; a possible D gene is TRBD1 (6 bases). The CDR3 is made up of 15 amino acids. V lost 7 bases, J lost 3 bases, and 16 bases lay in between. CDR1 is SGHTA, CDR2 FQGTGA, per germline. CDR3 sequence (DNA): TGTGCCAGCATCCCCCACAGGGCCGTCAATCAGCCCCAGCATTTT. Its translation is CASIPHRAVNQPQHF.

The V and J genes are TRBV19 and TRBJ1-2; 7 bases align to TRBD1. The CDR3 is made up of 13 amino acids. CDR1 is LNHDA and CDR2 is SQIVND in the germline V gene (reference sequence). After removal of 4 bases from V and 8 bases from J, the junction contained 7 bases not matched to a gene. As DNA, the CDR3 is TGTGCCAGTAGTACCCGACAGGGACTGGGCTACACCTTC. It encodes CASSTRQGLGYTF.

This chain links TRBV11-3 with TRBJ2-3, with 7 bases lining up with TRBD2. The V gene's germline CDR1 is SGHNT and CDR2 YENEEA. Trimming took 5 bases from V and 2 from J; bases not matched to a gene: 4. This CDR3 spans 14 amino acids. The CDR3 nucleotides read TGTGCCAGCAGCGTCGGGACTAACACAGATACGCAGTATTTT. This codes for CASSVGTNTDTQYF.

Here the CDR3 DNA reads TGTGCCAGCAGTTTAGGGCTAGCGGGGGGCCGGTTCTTC. Translation gives CASSLGLAGGRFF. The chain joins TRBV12-3 or TRBV12-4 to TRBJ2-1; 11 nucleotides line up with TRBD2. The CDR3 is 13 amino acids. With 1 base clipped from V and 15 bases from J, the junction kept 5 bases outside the gene matches.

The V and J genes are TRBV19 and TRBJ1-2; no reliable D call. The germline V gene has CDR1 LNHDA and CDR2 SQIVND (reference sequence). The CDR3 runs to 14 residues. V was trimmed by 5 bases and J by 0 bases, leaving 10 bases between them. The CDR3 sequence is CASSFDTSNYGYTF. The CDR3 DNA follows: TGTGCCAGTAGTTTCGACACCTCTAACTATGGCTACACCTTC. Looking up the rest from reference TRBV19 and TRBJ1-2 gives the full variable domain: DGGITQSPKYLFRKEGQNVTLSCEQNLNHDAMYWYRQDPGQGLRLIYYSQIVNDFQKGDIAEGYSVSREKKESFPLTVTSAQKNPTAFYLCASSFDTSNYGYTFGSGTRLTVV.

The V gene is TRBV21-1, the J gene TRBJ2-6; TRBD1 is the table's D call and was not checked against the DNA. TRBV21-1 is a known pseudogene. The CDR3 is made up of 15 amino acids. This chain's CDR3 is CGEGDGSSGANVLTF. CDR3 in DNA: TGTGGTGAGGGGGACGGAAGCTCTGGGGCCAACGTCCTGACTTTC.

There are a few counts of this clone. The chain carries TRBV7-9 and TRBJ1-5, with D tentatively TRBD1 (6 bases). The CDR3 extends over 15 amino acids. With 5 bases removed from V and 2 bases from J, the gap between germline ends came to 13 bases. CDR1 and CDR2 (germline): SEHNR, FQNEAQ (reference sequence). CDR3 loop: CASSQLRQGNQPQHF. The CDR3 bases are TGTGCCAGCAGCCAATTAAGACAGGGCAATCAGCCCCAGCATTTT.

The gene calls are TRBV5-5 and TRBJ1-1, with D hard to call. Germline V lookup: CDR1 SGHKS, CDR2 YYEKEE (reference sequence). The CDR3 has 15 residues. V was clipped by 0 bases and J by 7 bases, with 16 bases between them. Written as DNA, the CDR3 is TGTGCCAGCAGCTTGGAAGCGGTAGGCGCTAGTGAAGCTTTCTTT. Translation gives CASSLEAVGASEAFF.

The chain couples TRBV7-6 to TRBJ2-5; 15 bases match TRBD2. The CDR3 is made up of 16 amino acids. Trimming removed 5 bases from V and 7 bases from J; junction bases left unmatched: 8. The germline gives CDR1 SGHVS, CDR2 FNYEAQ. The CDR3 DNA follows: TGTGCCAGCAGCCCCGGGACTAGCGGGGGGCCGGGGACCCAGTACTTC. Translation: CASSPGTSGGPGTQYF.

This chain joins TRBV11-2 and TRBJ1-4; TRBD1 matches 8 bases. CDR3 length: 15 amino acids. Unmatched junction bases numbered 5, after V lost 1 base and J lost 7 bases. Germline CDR1 is SGHAT and CDR2 is FQNNGV. This CDR3 is CASSLAGGSSEKLFF. The CDR3 bases are TGTGCCAGCAGCTTAGCAGGGGGCTCGAGTGAAAAACTGTTTTTT.

J is TRBJ2-2 and V is TRBV7-2; tentative D call: TRBD1 (6 bases). There are 13 residues in the CDR3. V lost 5 bases, J lost 6 bases, and 10 bases lay in between. Germline CDR1 and CDR2: SGHTA and FQGNSA. The CDR3 DNA is TGTGCCAGCAGCCCTCGGACAGCCGGGGAGCTGTTTTTT. As protein: CASSPRTAGELFF.

The gene calls are TRBV6-5 and TRBJ1-1; the D gene is possibly TRBD1 (6 bases). The V end was cut by 2 bases, the J end by 1 base, with 8 bases between. The germline V gene encodes CDR1 MNHEY and CDR2 SVGAGI. The CDR3 loop spans 14 amino acids. Written as DNA, the CDR3 is TGTGCCAGCAGTTACCAGGGGAGGAACACTGAAGCTTTCTTT. Amino acid sequence: CASSYQGRNTEAFF.

This chain uses TRBV6-2 or TRBV6-3 with TRBJ2-1; 8 positions agree with TRBD2. The CDR3 is 15 residues long. The V and J ends lost 5 bases and 5 bases, in that order; junction bases with no gene match: 8. Looked up from germline, CDR1 is MNHEY and CDR2 is SVGEGT. The CDR3 spells CASSPRGGQNNEQFF. The CDR3 region has the DNA TGTGCCAGCAGTCCCCGGGGGGGCCAAAACAATGAGCAGTTCTTC.

V and J are TRBV19 and TRBJ2-7; D not certain. V was pared by 3 bases and J by 4 bases, with 10 bases between. The length of the CDR3 is 13 residues. Germline assignment: CDR1 LNHDA and CDR2 SQIVND (reference sequence). CDR3 in DNA: TGTGCCAGTAGTATCCGTTCGCAGTACGAGCAGTACTTC. The encoded protein is CASSIRSQYEQYF. Full variable domain (remainder filled in from reference TRBV19 and TRBJ2-7): DGGITQSPKYLFRKEGQNVTLSCEQNLNHDAMYWYRQDPGQGLRLIYYSQIVNDFQKGDIAEGYSVSREKKESFPLTVTSAQKNPTAFYLCASSIRSQYEQYFGPGTRLTVT.

V gene TRBV30 combines with J gene TRBJ1-5, with TRBD1 as a possible D gene (5 bases). Germline lookup yields CDR1 GTSNPN and CDR2 SVGIG (reference sequence). Trimming removed 1 base from V and 5 bases from J, with 9 bases in between. This CDR3 spans 13 amino acids. CDR3 bases: TGTGCCTGGAGTGCCTCGACAGATCAGCCCCAGCATTTT. It codes for CAWSASTDQPQHF.

In its sample, this clone was seen once. This sequence joins TRBV7-9 and TRBJ2-5, with 13 positions matching TRBD2. Germline CDR1 SEHNR, CDR2 FQNEAQ (reference sequence). The CDR3 length is 15 residues. V dropped 6 bases and J dropped 0; count of bases not matched to a gene: 1. DNA for the CDR3: TGTGCCAGCAGGGGACTAGCGGGGAACCAAGAGACCCAGTACTTC. As protein: CASRGLAGNQETQYF.